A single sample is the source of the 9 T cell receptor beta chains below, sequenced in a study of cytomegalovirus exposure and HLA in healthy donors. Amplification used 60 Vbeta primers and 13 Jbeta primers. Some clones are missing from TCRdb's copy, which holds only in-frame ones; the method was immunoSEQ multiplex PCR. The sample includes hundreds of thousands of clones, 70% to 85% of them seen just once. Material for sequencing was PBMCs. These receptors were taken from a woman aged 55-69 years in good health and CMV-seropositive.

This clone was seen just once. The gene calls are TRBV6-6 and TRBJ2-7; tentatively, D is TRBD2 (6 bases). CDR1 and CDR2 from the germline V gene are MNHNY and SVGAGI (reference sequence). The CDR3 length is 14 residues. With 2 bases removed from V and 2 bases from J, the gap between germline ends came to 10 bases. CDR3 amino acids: CASSYGGSAYEQYF. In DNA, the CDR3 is TGTGCCAGCAGTTACGGGGGGAGTGCCTACGAGCAGTACTTC.

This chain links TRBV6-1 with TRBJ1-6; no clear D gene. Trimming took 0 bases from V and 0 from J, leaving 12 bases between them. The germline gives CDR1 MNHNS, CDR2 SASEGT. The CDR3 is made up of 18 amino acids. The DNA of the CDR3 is TGTGCCAGCAGTGAAGCGCCGAGGAGGAGCTCCTATAATTCACCCCTCCACTTT. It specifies CASSEAPRRSSYNSPLHF.

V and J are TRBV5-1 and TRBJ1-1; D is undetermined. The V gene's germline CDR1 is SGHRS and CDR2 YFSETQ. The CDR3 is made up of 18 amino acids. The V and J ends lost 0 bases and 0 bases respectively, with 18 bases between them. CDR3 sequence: CASSLAPREGSMNTEAFF. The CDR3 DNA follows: TGCGCCAGCAGCTTGGCACCTAGGGAGGGTTCAATGAACACTGAAGCTTTCTTT.

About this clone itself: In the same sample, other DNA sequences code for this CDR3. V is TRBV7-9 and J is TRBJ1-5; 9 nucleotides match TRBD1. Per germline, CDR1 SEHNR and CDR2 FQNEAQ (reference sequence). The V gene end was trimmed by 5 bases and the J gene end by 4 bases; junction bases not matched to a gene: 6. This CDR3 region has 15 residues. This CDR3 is CASSPTGGGNQPQHF. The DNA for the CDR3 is TGTGCCAGCAGCCCCACAGGGGGCGGGAATCAGCCCCAGCATTTT.

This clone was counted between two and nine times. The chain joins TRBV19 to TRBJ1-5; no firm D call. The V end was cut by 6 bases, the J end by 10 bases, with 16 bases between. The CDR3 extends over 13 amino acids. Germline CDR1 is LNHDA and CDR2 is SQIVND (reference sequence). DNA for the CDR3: TGTGCCAGTAGAAGACAAGGCGTAAGCCCCCAGCATTTT. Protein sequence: CASRRQGVSPQHF.

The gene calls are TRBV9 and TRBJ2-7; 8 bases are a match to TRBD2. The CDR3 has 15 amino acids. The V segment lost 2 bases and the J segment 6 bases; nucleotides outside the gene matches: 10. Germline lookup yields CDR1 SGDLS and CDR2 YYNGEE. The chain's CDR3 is CASSVSAGGTSEQYF. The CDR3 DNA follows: TGTGCCAGCAGCGTTTCTGCGGGGGGTACATCCGAGCAGTACTTC.

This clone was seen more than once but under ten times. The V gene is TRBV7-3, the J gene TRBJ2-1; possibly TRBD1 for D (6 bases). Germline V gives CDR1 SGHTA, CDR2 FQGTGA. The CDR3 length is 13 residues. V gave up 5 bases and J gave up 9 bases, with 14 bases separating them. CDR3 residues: CASSPTGQSEQFF. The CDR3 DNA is TGTGCCAGCAGCCCTACCGGACAGTCTGAGCAGTTCTTC.

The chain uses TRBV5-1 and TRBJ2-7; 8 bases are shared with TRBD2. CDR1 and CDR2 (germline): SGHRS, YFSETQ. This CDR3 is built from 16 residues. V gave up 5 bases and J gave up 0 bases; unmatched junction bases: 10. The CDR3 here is CASSTTPGTSSYEQYF. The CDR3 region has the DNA TGCGCCAGCAGTACTACTCCCGGGACTAGCTCCTACGAGCAGTACTTC. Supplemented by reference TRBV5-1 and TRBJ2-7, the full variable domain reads KAGVTQTPRYLIKTRGQQVTLSCSPISGHRSVSWYQQTPGQGLQFLFEYFSETQRNKGNFPGRFSGRQFSNSRSEMNVSTLELGDSALYLCASSTTPGTSSYEQYFGPGTRLTVT.

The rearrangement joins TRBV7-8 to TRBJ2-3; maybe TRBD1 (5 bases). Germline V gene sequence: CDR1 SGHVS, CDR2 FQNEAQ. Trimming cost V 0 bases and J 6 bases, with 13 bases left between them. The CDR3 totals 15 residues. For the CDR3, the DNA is TGTGCCAGCAGCTTAGCGGCAGGGATGGGGGATACGCAGTATTTT. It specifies CASSLAAGMGDTQYF.